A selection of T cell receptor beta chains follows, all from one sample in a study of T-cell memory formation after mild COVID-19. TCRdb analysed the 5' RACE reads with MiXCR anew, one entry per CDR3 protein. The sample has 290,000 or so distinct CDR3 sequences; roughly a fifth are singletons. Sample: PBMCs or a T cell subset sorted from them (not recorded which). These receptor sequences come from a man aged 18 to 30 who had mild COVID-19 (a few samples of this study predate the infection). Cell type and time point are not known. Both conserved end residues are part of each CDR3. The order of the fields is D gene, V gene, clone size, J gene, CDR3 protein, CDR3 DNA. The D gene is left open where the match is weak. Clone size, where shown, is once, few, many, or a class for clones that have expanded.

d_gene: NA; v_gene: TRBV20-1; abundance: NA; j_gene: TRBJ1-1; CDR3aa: CSARWSVNTEAFF; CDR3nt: TGCAGTGCTAGGTGGTCAGTGAACACTGAAGCTTTCTTT
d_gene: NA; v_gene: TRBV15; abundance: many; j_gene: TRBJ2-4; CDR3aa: CATGRGAGPDIQYF; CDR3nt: TGTGCCACCGGCCGTGGGGCGGGGCCGGACATTCAGTACTTC
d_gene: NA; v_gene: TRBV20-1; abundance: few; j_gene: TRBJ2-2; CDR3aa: CSARERENTGELFF; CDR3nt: TGCAGTGCTAGAGAGCGGGAGAACACCGGGGAGCTGTTTTTT
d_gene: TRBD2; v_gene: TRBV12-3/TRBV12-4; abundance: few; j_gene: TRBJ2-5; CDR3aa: CASSSWTSGRQSQYF; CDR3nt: TGTGCCAGCAGTTCCTGGACTAGCGGGAGACAAAGCCAGTACTTC
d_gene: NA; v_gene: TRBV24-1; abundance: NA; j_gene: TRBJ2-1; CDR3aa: CATSHGGSYNEQFF; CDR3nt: TGTGCCACTTCCCACGGGGGATCATACAATGAGCAGTTCTTC
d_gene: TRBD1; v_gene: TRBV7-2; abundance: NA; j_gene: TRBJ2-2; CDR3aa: CASSRRPGQGDTGELFF; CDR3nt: TGTGCCAGCAGCCGTAGGCCAGGACAGGGAGACACCGGGGAGCTGTTTTTT
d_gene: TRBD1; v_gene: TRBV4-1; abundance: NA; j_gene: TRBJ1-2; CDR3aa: CASSRPLGQGDYGYTF; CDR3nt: TGCGCCAGCAGCCGACCCCTTGGGCAGGGGGACTATGGCTACACCTTC
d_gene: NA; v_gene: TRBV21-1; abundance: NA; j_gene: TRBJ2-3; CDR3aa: CASSLRGTADTQYF; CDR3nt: TGTGCCAGCAGTCTTAGGGGAACCGCAGATACGCAGTATTTT
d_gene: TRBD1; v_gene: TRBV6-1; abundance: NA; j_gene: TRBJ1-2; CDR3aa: CAIGQGVYGYTF; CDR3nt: TGTGCCATAGGACAGGGAGTATATGGCTACACCTTC
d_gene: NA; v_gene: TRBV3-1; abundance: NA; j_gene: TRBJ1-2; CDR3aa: CASSQQTRLYGYTF; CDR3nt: TGTGCCAGCAGCCAACAGACGAGACTCTATGGCTACACCTTC
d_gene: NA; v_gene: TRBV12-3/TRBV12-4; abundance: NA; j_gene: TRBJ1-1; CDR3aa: CASTSTQQGEAFF; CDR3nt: TGTGCCAGCACCTCTACCCAGCAGGGGGAAGCTTTCTTT
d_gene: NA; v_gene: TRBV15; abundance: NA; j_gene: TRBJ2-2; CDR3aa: CATSRDLQGAGELFF; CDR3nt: TGTGCCACCAGCAGAGATTTACAGGGCGCCGGGGAGCTGTTTTTT
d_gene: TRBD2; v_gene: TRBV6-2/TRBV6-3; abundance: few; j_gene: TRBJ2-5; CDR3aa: CASSYVGLARGETQYF; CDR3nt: TGTGCCAGCAGTTACGTCGGACTAGCCCGCGGAGAGACCCAGTACTTC
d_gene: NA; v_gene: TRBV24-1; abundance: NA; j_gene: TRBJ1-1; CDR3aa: CATSGSGGVNTEAFF; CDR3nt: TGTGCCACCAGTGGATCGGGAGGCGTGAACACTGAAGCTTTCTTT
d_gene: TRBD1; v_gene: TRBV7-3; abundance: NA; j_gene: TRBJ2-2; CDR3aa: CASSFGQGPTGELFF; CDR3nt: TGTGCCAGCAGCTTCGGACAGGGTCCCACCGGGGAGCTGTTTTTT
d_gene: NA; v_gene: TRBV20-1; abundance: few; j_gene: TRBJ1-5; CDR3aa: CSATQAEGNQPQHF; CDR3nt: TGCAGTGCCACACAGGCCGAAGGCAATCAGCCCCAGCATTTT
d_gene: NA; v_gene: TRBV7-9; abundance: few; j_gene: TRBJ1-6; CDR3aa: CASSQGSGRYNSPLHF; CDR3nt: TGTGCCAGCAGCCAAGGTTCGGGACGGTATAATTCACCCCTCCACTTT
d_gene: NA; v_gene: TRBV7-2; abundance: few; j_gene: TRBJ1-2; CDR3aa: CASSSTYTYGYTF; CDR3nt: TGTGCCAGCAGCTCCACGTACACCTATGGCTACACCTTC
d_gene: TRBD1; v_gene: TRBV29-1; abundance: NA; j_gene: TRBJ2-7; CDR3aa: CSVVKTGGAGYEQYF; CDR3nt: TGCAGCGTCGTAAAGACAGGGGGCGCAGGCTACGAGCAGTACTTC